A selection of T cell receptor beta chains follows, all from one sample in a study of cytomegalovirus exposure and HLA in healthy donors. TCRdb's table, derived via immunoSEQ multiplex PCR, lists solely in-frame clones and lacks some. The repertoire holds 150,000 to 250,000 clones, around 74% seen once, with over 1.5% in the top ten. The sequenced material came from PBMCs. These receptor sequences come from a girl under 18 in good health and CMV-seropositive. Both conserved end residues are part of each CDR3. D genes are given only for firm matches. Size values are once, few and many counts, or a class for expanded clones, and some rows have none.

TRBV19	once	TRBD2	TRBJ2-7	CASSIGPSGGSYEQYF	TGTGCCAGTAGTATAGGACCTAGCGGGGGCTCCTACGAGCAGTACTTC
TRBV25-1	few	.	TRBJ1-4	CASSEDQGWEKLFF	TGTGCCAGCAGTGAGGATCAGGGTTGGGAAAAACTGTTTTTT
TRBV9	.	.	TRBJ1-2	CASSVGNSGYTF	TGTGCCAGCAGCGTAGGAAACTCTGGCTACACCTTC
TRBV5-5	.	TRBD1	TRBJ2-7	CASSFHGQGFEQYF	TGTGCCAGCAGCTTCCACGGACAGGGGTTTGAGCAGTACTTC
TRBV27	few	.	TRBJ2-1	CASSTTAGFEQFF	TGTGCCAGCAGTACGACTGCGGGGTTCGAGCAGTTCTTC
TRBV29-1	.	.	TRBJ1-1	CSVDWGGGTEAFF	TGCAGCGTTGATTGGGGGGGAGGCACTGAAGCTTTCTTT
TRBV4-1	.	TRBD2	TRBJ2-3	CASSHLLAGGRYAQYF	TGCGCCAGCAGCCATTTACTAGCGGGGGGGCGATACGCGCAGTATTTT
TRBV10-3	once	.	TRBJ2-3	CAISDMFGEGGGSDTQYF	TGTGCCATCAGTGATATGTTCGGTGAGGGAGGGGGTTCGGATACGCAGTATTTT
TRBV6-5	.	.	TRBJ2-7	CASSTTASWEQYF	TGTGCCAGCAGCACCACAGCCTCCTGGGAGCAGTACTTC
TRBV6-1	.	TRBD1	TRBJ1-5	CASANFLWTGQHF	TGTGCCAGCGCAAATTTCCTCTGGACAGGCCAGCATTTT
TRBV18	.	.	TRBJ1-2	CASSPLQQGGNYGYTF	TGTGCCAGCTCACCACTCCAACAGGGTGGTAACTATGGCTACACCTTC
TRBV15	.	TRBD2	TRBJ2-1	CATSRDWGGYNEQFF	TGTGCCACCAGCAGAGATTGGGGGGGTTACAATGAGCAGTTCTTC
TRBV18	.	.	TRBJ1-2	CASSETGDYGYTF	TGTGCCAGCTCCGAGACAGGCGACTATGGCTACACCTTC
TRBV6-5	.	.	TRBJ1-5	CASNQAAGSNQPQHF	TGTGCCAGCAACCAAGCGGCGGGGAGCAATCAGCCCCAGCATTTT
TRBV5-6	.	.	TRBJ1-1	CASSCMMTVMNTEAFF	TGTGCCAGCAGCTGCATGATGACAGTGATGAACACTGAAGCTTTCTTT
TRBV29-1	.	.	TRBJ1-3	CSAVPGSGNTIYF	TGCAGCGCCGTTCCCGGGTCTGGAAACACCATATATTTT
TRBV14	once	TRBD1	TRBJ1-2	CASSQMGTAYGYTF	TGTGCCAGCAGCCAGATGGGGACAGCCTATGGCTACACCTTC
TRBV27	.	TRBD2	TRBJ2-2	CASSSASGGAEPGELFF	TGTGCCAGCAGTTCAGCCAGCGGGGGGGCCGAGCCCGGGGAGCTGTTTTTT
TRBV2	.	.	TRBJ1-5	CASRSTELNQPQHF	TGTGCCAGCCGGTCCACAGAGCTCAATCAGCCCCAGCATTTT
TRBV7-8	.	TRBD1	TRBJ2-7	CASSQGQGGSYEQYF	TGTGCCAGCAGCCAGGGACAGGGGGGGTCCTACGAGCAGTACTTC
TRBV6-5	.	TRBD1	TRBJ1-1	CASSYGTENTEAFF	TGTGCCAGCAGTTACGGGACAGAGAACACTGAAGCTTTCTTT
TRBV5-4	.	TRBD1	TRBJ1-6	CASSIDTGTGLSPLHF	TGTGCCAGCAGTATCGACACCGGGACAGGGCTTTCACCCCTCCACTTT
TRBV4-3	few	.	TRBJ2-6	CASSEAGRSSGANVLTF	TGCGCCAGCAGTGAGGCAGGGAGGTCCTCTGGGGCCAACGTCCTGACTTTC
TRBV7-2	.	.	TRBJ2-6	CASSLLGAPSGANVLTF	TGTGCCAGCAGCTTACTGGGCGCGCCCTCTGGGGCCAACGTCCTGACTTTC
TRBV27	.	TRBD2	TRBJ2-3	CASSPERGPPDTQYF	TGTGCCAGCAGTCCCGAGCGGGGGCCGCCGGATACGCAGTATTTT
TRBV9	.	.	TRBJ2-5	CASSADLTRGGQYF	TGTGCCAGCAGCGCGGACCTCACAAGGGGGGGCCAGTACTTC
TRBV10-3	.	TRBD1	TRBJ2-7	CAISVDRDEQYF	TGTGCCATCAGTGTAGACAGGGACGAGCAGTACTTC
TRBV5-4	.	.	TRBJ1-1	CASSLKGRSTEAFF	TGTGCCAGCAGCTTAAAGGGGAGGTCCACTGAAGCTTTCTTT